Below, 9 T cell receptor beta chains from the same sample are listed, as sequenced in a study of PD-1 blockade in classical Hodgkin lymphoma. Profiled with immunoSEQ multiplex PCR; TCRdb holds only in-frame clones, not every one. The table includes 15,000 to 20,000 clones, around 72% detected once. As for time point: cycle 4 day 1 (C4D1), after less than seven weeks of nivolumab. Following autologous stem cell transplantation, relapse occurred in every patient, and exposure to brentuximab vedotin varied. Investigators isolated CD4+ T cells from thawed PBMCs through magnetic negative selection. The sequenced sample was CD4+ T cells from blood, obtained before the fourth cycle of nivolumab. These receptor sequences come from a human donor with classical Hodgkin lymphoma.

CDR3 bases: TGTGCCATCAGTGGCGATGCGGACGACAAAAACATTCAGTACTTC. It specifies CAISGDADDKNIQYF. The chain employs TRBV10-3 and TRBJ2-4; D unclear. Germline V gene sequence: CDR1 ENHRY, CDR2 SYGVKD. The ends were cut back, 4 bases at V and 3 bases at J, with 13 bases in the middle. This CDR3 region has 15 residues.

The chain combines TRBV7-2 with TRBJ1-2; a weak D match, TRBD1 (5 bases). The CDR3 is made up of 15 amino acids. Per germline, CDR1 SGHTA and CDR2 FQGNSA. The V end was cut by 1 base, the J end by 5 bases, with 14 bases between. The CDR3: CASSLEVRGTYGYTF. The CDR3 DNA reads TGTGCCAGCAGCTTAGAAGTCCGGGGGACGTATGGCTACACCTTC.

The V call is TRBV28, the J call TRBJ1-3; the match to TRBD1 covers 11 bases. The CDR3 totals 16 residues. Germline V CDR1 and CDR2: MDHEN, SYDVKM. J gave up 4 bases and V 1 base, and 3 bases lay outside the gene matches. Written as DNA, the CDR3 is TGTGCCAGCAGTTTATTGGACAGGGGGCGAGGAAACACCATATATTTT. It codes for CASSLLDRGRGNTIYF.

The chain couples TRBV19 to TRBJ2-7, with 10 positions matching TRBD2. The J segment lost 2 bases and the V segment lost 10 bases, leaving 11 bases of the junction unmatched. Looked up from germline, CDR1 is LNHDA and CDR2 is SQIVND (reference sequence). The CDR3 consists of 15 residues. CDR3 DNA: TGTGCCACCCCCCAAGGACTAGCGGTAACCTACGAGCAGTACTTC. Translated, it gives CATPQGLAVTYEQYF. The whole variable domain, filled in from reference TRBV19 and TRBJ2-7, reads DGGITQSPKYLFRKEGQNVTLSCEQNLNHDAMYWYRQDPGQGLRLIYYSQIVNDFQKGDIAEGYSVSREKKESFPLTVTSAQKNPTAFYLCATPQGLAVTYEQYFGPGTRLTVT.

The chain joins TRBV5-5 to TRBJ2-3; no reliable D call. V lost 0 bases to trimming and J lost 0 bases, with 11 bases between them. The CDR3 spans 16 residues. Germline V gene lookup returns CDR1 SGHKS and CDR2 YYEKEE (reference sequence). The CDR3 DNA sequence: TGTGCCAGCAGCTTGGGGGCCTCGCTTAGCACAGATACGCAGTATTTT. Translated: CASSLGASLSTDTQYF. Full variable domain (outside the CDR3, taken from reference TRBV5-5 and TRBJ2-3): DAGVTQSPTHLIKTRGQQVTLRCSPISGHKSVSWYQQVLGQGPQFIFQYYEKEERGRGNFPDRFSARQFPNYSSELNVNALLLGDSALYLCASSLGASLSTDTQYFGPGTRLTVL.

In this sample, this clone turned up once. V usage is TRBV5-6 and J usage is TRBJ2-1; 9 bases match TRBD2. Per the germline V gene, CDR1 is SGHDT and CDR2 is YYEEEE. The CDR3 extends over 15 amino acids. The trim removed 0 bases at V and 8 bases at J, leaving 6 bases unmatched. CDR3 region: CASSLAVAGDHEQFF. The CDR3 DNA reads TGTGCCAGCAGCTTGGCTGTAGCGGGGGATCATGAGCAGTTCTTC.

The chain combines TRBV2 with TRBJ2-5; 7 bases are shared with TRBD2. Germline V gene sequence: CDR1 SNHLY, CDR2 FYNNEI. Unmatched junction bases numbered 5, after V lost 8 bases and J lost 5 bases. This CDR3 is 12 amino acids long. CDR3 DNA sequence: TGTGCCAGCGGGGGGGTCCTGGAGACCCAGTACTTC. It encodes CASGGVLETQYF.

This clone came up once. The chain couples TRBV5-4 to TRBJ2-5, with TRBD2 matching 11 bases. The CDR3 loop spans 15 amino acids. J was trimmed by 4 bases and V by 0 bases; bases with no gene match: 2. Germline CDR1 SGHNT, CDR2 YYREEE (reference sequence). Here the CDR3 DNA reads TGTGCCAGCAGCTTGGGACTAGCGGGATTAGAGACCCAGTACTTC. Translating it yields CASSLGLAGLETQYF.

The CDR3 nucleotides read TGCGCCAGCAGCCCTTTTGAGCGGACTTACAATGAGCAGTTCTTC. This translates into CASSPFERTYNEQFF. The chain uses TRBV4-3 and TRBJ2-1; tentative D call: TRBD2 (5 bases). CDR3 length equals 15 residues. The V end was cut by 4 bases, the J end by 4 bases, with 14 bases between. Germline V gene lookup returns CDR1 LGHNA and CDR2 YSLEER.